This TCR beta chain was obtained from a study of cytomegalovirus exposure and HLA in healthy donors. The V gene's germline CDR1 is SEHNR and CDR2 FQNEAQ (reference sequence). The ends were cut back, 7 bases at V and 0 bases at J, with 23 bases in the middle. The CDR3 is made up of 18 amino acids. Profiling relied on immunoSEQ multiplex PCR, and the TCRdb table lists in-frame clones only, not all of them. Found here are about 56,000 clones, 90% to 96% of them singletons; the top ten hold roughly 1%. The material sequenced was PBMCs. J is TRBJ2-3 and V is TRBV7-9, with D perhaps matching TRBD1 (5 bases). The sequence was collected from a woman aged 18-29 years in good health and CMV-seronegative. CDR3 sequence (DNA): TGTGCCAGCACCCAGCCCAGCCACGACAGATCTAGCACAGATACGCAGTATTTT. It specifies CASTQPSHDRSSTDTQYF.